This record covers a single T cell receptor (beta chain). One entry per CDR3 protein results from TCRdb running MiXCR on the 5' RACE reads. The sample has hundreds of thousands of distinct CDR3 sequences, 28% seen once. The entry originates in a study of T-cell memory formation after mild COVID-19. Study context: TCR clusters largely stayed donor specific.

Material: PBMCs or a T cell subset sorted from them (not recorded which). The receptor's source is an adult woman who had mild COVID-19 (a few samples of this study predate the infection). Cell type and time point are not known.

The CDR3 here is CASSSQGAAGYTF. In nucleotides, the CDR3 is TGTGCCAGCAGCTCGCAGGGGGCGGCTGGCTACACCTTC. V and J are TRBV6-6 and TRBJ1-2, with 8 bases aligning to TRBD1. This CDR3 spans 13 amino acids. CDR1 and CDR2 (germline): MNHNY, SVGAGI (reference sequence). Trimming cost V 6 bases and J 7 bases; bases outside gene matches: 7.